Sequencing of this T cell receptor beta chain was carried out in a study of T cells after yellow fever vaccination. At the level of the study: Researchers used SMART-Seq v4 Ultra Low Input to prepare fractions that had low cell numbers.

Using its own MiXCR run on the 5' RACE reads, TCRdb lists one record per CDR3 protein. There are hundreds of thousands of distinct CDR3 sequences in the sample; around 9.3% occur only once, and over 3% lies in the top ten. Findings and limits, study-wide: Though it reached lower strength, the secondary response hit its peak faster, day 5 versus 15. The appearance of a small share of clonotypes in both CD4 and CD8 compartments was observed.

The CDR3 spans 13 residues. Per germline, CDR1 SGHAT and CDR2 FQNNGV. V lost 2 bases to trimming and J lost 3 bases, with 7 bases between them. Comment on this clonotype: The antigen remains unidentified.

This TCR derives from a young man who received the YFV17D yellow fever vaccine. V gene TRBV11-2 combines with J gene TRBJ1-1; unclear D gene. The starting material was CD4+ T cells sorted from PBMCs, obtained 5 days after the yellow fever booster vaccination. The CDR3 is CASSLYQDTEAFF. DNA of the CDR3: TGTGCCAGCAGCTTATACCAGGACACTGAAGCTTTCTTT.